These 14 T cell receptor beta chains share one sample of origin, sequenced in a study of blood T cells in healthy people across ages. Alongside a J-beta primer mix, a sample-barcoded 5' primer served in a second PCR lasting about 7 to 11 cycles. Each CDR3 protein gets one entry after TCRdb re-called the 5' RACE reads with MiXCR. The sample consists of just over 800,000 distinct CDR3 sequences, 62% of them appearing once. The specimen sequenced was blood. The receptor source for this set is a man younger than 45 in good health.

There are a few counts of this clonotype. The gene calls are TRBV4-3 and TRBJ2-7, with TRBD2 identical over 7 bases. Losses at the gene ends were 2 bases for V and 1 base for J; bases not matched to a gene: 2. The germline CDR1 and CDR2 sequences are LGHNA and YSLEER. This CDR3 spans 14 amino acids. CDR3 bases: TGCGCCAGCAGCCAACTAGCGGAATCCTACGAGCAGTACTTC. As protein: CASSQLAESYEQYF.

A few counts support this clonotype. CDR3 sequence reads: CASSSGLAGGLNEQFF. The CDR3 DNA sequence: TGTGCCAGCAGCTCGGGACTAGCGGGGGGGCTCAATGAGCAGTTCTTC. The chain links TRBV7-3 to TRBJ2-1; 16 bases are shared with TRBD2. The V gene's germline CDR1 is SGHTA and CDR2 FQGTGA. This CDR3 spans 16 amino acids. V lost 4 bases to trimming and J lost 6 bases; unmatched junction nucleotides: 3.

The sample holds a few counts of this clonotype. The chain couples TRBV29-1 to TRBJ2-7, with no clear D. Trimming took off 4 bases at V and 3 bases at J, with 7 bases between the two ends. Looked up from germline, CDR1 is SQVTM and CDR2 is ANQGSEA. The CDR3 covers 11 residues. The chain's CDR3 is CSVVKSYEQYF. In DNA form, the CDR3 reads TGCAGCGTTGTCAAAAGCTACGAGCAGTACTTC.

The chain employs TRBV20-1 and TRBJ1-5; 7 positions match TRBD1. The CDR3 extends over 15 amino acids. The ends lost 1 base at V and 3 bases at J; junction bases unmatched: 6. The germline gives CDR1 DFQATT, CDR2 SNEGSKA (reference sequence). DNA for the CDR3: TGCAGTGCTAGAGCCACCGGGACAGTCAATCAGCCCCAGCATTTT. This translates into CSARATGTVNQPQHF.

The chain carries TRBV4-1 and TRBJ2-3; 11 nucleotides agree with TRBD2. The CDR3 runs 20 residues. Germline CDR1 reads MGHRA; CDR2 reads YSYEKL. J was trimmed by 1 base and V by 3 bases; bases with no gene match: 15. The CDR3 DNA sequence: TGCGCCAGCAGCCATGAAAGACTAGCGGGGTCTTCGACCCGCACAGATACGCAGTATTTT. It translates to CASSHERLAGSSTRTDTQYF.

The rearrangement uses TRBV28 and TRBJ2-6; D is tentatively TRBD1 or TRBD2 (5 bases each). Germline CDR1 is MDHEN and CDR2 is SYDVKM. V lost 5 bases and J 0 bases, leaving 17 bases between the germline ends. This CDR3 is 18 amino acids long. CDR3 residues: CASSLSGAQTSGANVLTF. The DNA of the CDR3 is TGTGCCAGCAGTCTATCCGGGGCCCAAACCTCTGGGGCCAACGTCCTGACTTTC.

The gene calls are TRBV14 and TRBJ1-2; D gene uncertain. V lost 0 bases to trimming and J lost 2 bases, with 4 bases between them. The CDR3 runs to 13 residues. CDR1 SGHDN and CDR2 FVKESK come from the germline V gene. CDR3 sequence reads: CASSQEANYGYTF. The CDR3 DNA reads as TGTGCCAGCAGCCAAGAGGCAAACTATGGCTACACCTTC.

The chain uses TRBV7-3 and TRBJ1-1, with 9 bases matching TRBD1. Germline V gene lookup returns CDR1 SGHTA and CDR2 FQGTGA. Trimming removed 5 bases from V and 5 bases from J; junction bases left unmatched: 9. The CDR3 is 15 residues long. The CDR3, as DNA: TGTGCCAGCAGCCTCGACCGGGACAGGGCGACTGAAGCTTTCTTT. It encodes CASSLDRDRATEAFF.

This clonotype was seen only a few times. The rearrangement uses TRBV20-1 and TRBJ2-7; 7 nucleotides line up with TRBD1. The V gene's germline CDR1 is DFQATT and CDR2 SNEGSKA (reference sequence). The CDR3 length is 13 residues. V lost 6 bases and J lost 3; bases outside the gene matches: 8. The CDR3 DNA reads as TGCAGTGCAGACTCGACAGGGTTCTACGAGCAGTACTTC. Translation: CSADSTGFYEQYF.

The CDR3 DNA is TGTGCCAGCAGCGTAGGGCAGGGACTTCGCAATGAGCAGTTCTTC. This translates into CASSVGQGLRNEQFF. This rearrangement joins TRBV9 to TRBJ2-1, with a possible D match to TRBD2 (6 bases). The V gene lost 0 bases and the J gene lost 6 bases, with 13 bases spanning the gap. The germline gives CDR1 SGDLS, CDR2 YYNGEE. The CDR3 is made up of 15 amino acids.

This clonotype occurred a few times. This sequence joins TRBV29-1 and TRBJ2-7; D remains ambiguous. Trimming took 3 bases from V and 2 from J, leaving 8 bases between them. From germline, CDR1 is SQVTM and CDR2 ANQGSEA. The CDR3 totals 12 residues. The CDR3 region is CSVEAATYEQYF. CDR3 sequence (DNA): TGCAGCGTTGAGGCAGCTACCTACGAGCAGTACTTC.

This clonotype was recorded a few times. The chain is built from TRBV6-5 and TRBJ2-1, with TRBD2 matching 14 bases. V was clipped by 6 bases and J by 7 bases; unmatched bases: 8. The CDR3 has 16 residues. Germline CDR1 reads MNHEY; CDR2 reads SVGAGI. The CDR3 sequence: CASRRAGTSGGNEQFF. CDR3 nucleotides: TGTGCCAGCAGGCGCGCCGGGACTAGCGGGGGAAATGAGCAGTTCTTC.

The rearrangement uses TRBV15 and TRBJ1-5; D unresolved. V lost 0 bases, J lost 5 bases, and 11 bases lay in between. Germline V gives CDR1 LNHNV, CDR2 YYDKDF (reference sequence). This CDR3 spans 15 amino acids. The CDR3 DNA reads TGTGCCACCAGCAGAGATAGGGCAGGATATCAGCCCCAGCATTTT. The encoded protein is CATSRDRAGYQPQHF.

This clonotype appeared once. The V call is TRBV7-2, the J call TRBJ2-5, with D perhaps given as TRBD1 or TRBD2 (6 bases each). The better agreement between TRBJ2-7 and the DNA end casts doubt on the J call. Per the germline V gene, CDR1 is SGHTA and CDR2 is FQGNSA. There are 15 residues in the CDR3. The CDR3 here is CASSLAGGSPYEQYF. The CDR3 DNA is TGTGCCAGCAGCTTAGCGGGGGGCAGCCCCTACGAGCAGTACTTC.